This TCR beta chain was identified in a study of liver allograft versus peripheral blood T cells. Study-level information: What was compared were the T cell receptor repertoires in transplanted livers and those in the peripheral blood of recipients. Study results and limitations: Peripheral blood T cell receptor repertoires reportedly differed from those found within liver allografts.

Each CDR3 protein is one row after TCRdb ran MiXCR on the reads. The data hold about 14,000 distinct CDR3 sequences, with 20% to 25% observed a single time. As regards this clonotype: Antigen specificity is unknown.

The CDR3 totals 15 residues. The junction had 9 bases not matched to a gene; V was cut back by 6 bases and J by 3 bases. Germline values: CDR1 DFQATT, CDR2 SNEGSKA (reference sequence). The chain links TRBV20-1 to TRBJ1-4; 8 bases align to TRBD1. This receptor was obtained from a human patient who had a liver transplant. T cells may partly derive from the graft donor. The CDR3 is CSAPGQGGPNEKLFF. As DNA, the CDR3 is TGCAGTGCCCCCGGACAGGGAGGACCTAATGAAAAACTGTTTTTT.